Listed here is a single T cell receptor (beta chain). The study recruited people aged about 18 to 89 years across roughly 25 US areas. Germline CDR1 is LNHDA and CDR2 is SQIVND (reference sequence). The V segment lost 5 bases and the J segment 9 bases; nucleotides outside the gene matches: 17. The CDR3 extends over 17 amino acids. This sample is drawn from a study of blood T cell repertoires in COVID-19. Study-level information: Nucleic acid was either cDNA or gDNA, and it came from T cells, B-cell-depleted T cells, or PBMCs.

In the authors' workflow: Estimation of nucleated cell counts relied on the amplification of reference gene primers. Assay: immunoSEQ multiplex PCR; the TCRdb copy retains only in-frame clones and omits some. V and J calls and clone size are given by that table; D and trimming were obtained from the DNA. The sample yields about 130,000 clones, roughly four fifths seen once. The receptor comes from a man younger than 40 who had recovered from COVID-19. The chain links TRBV19 to TRBJ2-1; 9 nucleotides align to TRBD2. The specimen was PBMCs or T cells enriched from blood (not recorded which). The CDR3, as DNA: TGTGCCAGTAGTGATGGGCTAGCGGGACCCCTACCTGTTGAGCAGTTCTTC. This gives the protein CASSDGLAGPLPVEQFF.